The present TCR beta chain was sequenced within a study of blood T cell repertoires in COVID-19. Whole-study context: The United States, Italy and Spain provided the acute and convalescent COVID-19 samples. In each case, the material was cDNA or gDNA derived from T cells, B-cell-depleted T cells, or PBMCs.

V dropped 2 bases and J dropped 0; count of bases not matched to a gene: 11. This CDR3 has 18 residues. CDR1 and CDR2 from the germline V gene are LGHDT and YNNKEL (reference sequence). In the original analysis: Using reference gene primer amplification, nucleated cell counts were estimated. The assay was immunoSEQ multiplex PCR, and TCRdb's table has in-frame clones only and misses some. The V and J calls and the clone size are those of that table, but D and trimming were determined from the DNA. The sample carries roughly 110,000 clones, roughly 83% recorded once. J is TRBJ1-1 and V is TRBV3-1 (or the pseudogene TRBV3-2); TRBD1 agrees at 8 bases. Sequenced: peripheral blood. The sequence was obtained from a woman in her 70s with acute or convalescent COVID-19. The CDR3 bases are TGTGCCAGCAGCCAAATTACCGGGACAGGTCGCGTGAACACTGAAGCTTTCTTT. It codes for CASSQITGTGRVNTEAFF.